These 21 T cell receptor beta chains were all obtained from the same sample, sequenced in a study of human T cells and chemical hapten exposure. TCRdb called the RACE reads again in MiXCR, with one record for every CDR3 protein. The sample lists roughly 160,000 distinct CDR3 sequences; around 15% were seen once. Time point meaning: patch test 1, 2 weeks after DPC sensitization. The treatment denotes: therapeutic diphenylcyclopropenone sensitization with weekly scalp DPC. The source material was whole blood, sampled in connection with sensitization to the hapten diphenylcyclopropenone (DPC). Source of these receptors: a woman aged 25 to 39 with alopecia areata. Some clones in this sample may be carry-over from other donors' samples.

V is TRBV9 and J is TRBJ1-5; D perhaps matches TRBD1 (5 bases). Trimming cost V 3 bases and J 6 bases, with 16 bases left between them. This CDR3 is built from 15 residues. Germline loops: CDR1 SGDLS, CDR2 YYNGEE. The CDR3 DNA reads TGTGCCAGCAGCGCCAATCCGGGGGAAGGTCAGCCCCAGCATTTT. Translating gives CASSANPGEGQPQHF.

The chain is built from TRBV6-5 and TRBJ2-6; the D is unclear. The CDR3 is 14 residues long. Trimming cost V 5 bases and J 0 bases, with 5 bases left between them. The germline CDR1 and CDR2 sequences are MNHEY and SVGAGI. CDR3 sequence reads: CASSGSSGANVLTF. The DNA of the CDR3 is TGTGCCAGCAGTGGAAGCTCTGGGGCCAACGTCCTGACTTTC.

This rearrangement joins TRBV13 to TRBJ1-4, with D maybe TRBD1 (5 bases). There are 17 residues in the CDR3. CDR1 PRHDT and CDR2 FYEKMQ come from the germline V gene (reference sequence). Between the trimmed V and J ends, which lost 3 bases and 7 bases, there was a span of 21 bases. Here the CDR3 reads CASSFRDPQRISEKLFF. CDR3 DNA: TGTGCCAGCAGCTTCCGGGACCCTCAGCGTATAAGTGAAAAACTGTTTTTT.

CDR3 loop: CASSWITSGTITTDTQYF. The DNA for the CDR3 is TGTGCCAGCAGCTGGATTACCTCGGGGACTATTACGACAGATACGCAGTATTTT. The V gene is TRBV7-8, the J gene TRBJ2-3; 7 bases map to TRBD2. J was trimmed by 3 bases and V by 4 bases; bases with no gene match: 16. The germline CDR1 and CDR2 sequences are SGHVS and FQNEAQ. The CDR3 contains 18 residues.

This clonotype was picked up a small number of times. This rearrangement joins TRBV27 to TRBJ2-7; 8 bases map to TRBD1. CDR3 size: 15 residues. J lost 4 bases, V lost 5 bases, and 10 bases had no gene match. Germline loops: CDR1 MNHEY, CDR2 SMNVEV (reference sequence). CDR3 DNA: TGTGCCAGCAGTCTTATGGGGGACAGGACTTACGAGCAGTACTTC. Its translation is CASSLMGDRTYEQYF.

The table lists this clonotype with many counts. The chain recombines TRBV28 with TRBJ1-6; D is undetermined. This CDR3 is 11 amino acids long. Germline assignment: CDR1 MDHEN and CDR2 SYDVKM. Trimming took 5 bases from V and 9 from J, leaving 5 bases between them. CDR3 sequence reads: CASSISSPLHF. The CDR3 bases are TGTGCCAGCAGTATCAGTTCACCCCTCCACTTT.

This clonotype occurred many times. V is TRBV28 and J is TRBJ2-7; D perhaps matches TRBD2 (5 bases). Trimming took off 6 bases at V and 4 bases at J, with 10 bases between the two ends. This CDR3 has 12 residues. Germline loops: CDR1 MDHEN, CDR2 SYDVKM. The DNA of the CDR3 is TGTGCCAGCAGCCTTACGGGATACGAGCAGTACTTC. This translates into CASSLTGYEQYF.

This clonotype was detected ten times or more. The CDR3 DNA sequence: TGTGCCAGCAGTAAAATGAACACCGGGGAGCTGTTTTTT. This codes for CASSKMNTGELFF. The rearrangement links TRBV11-2 to TRBJ2-2; D gene uncertain. Germline assignment: CDR1 SGHAT and CDR2 FQNNGV. The CDR3 sequence is 13 residues long. V was cut by 6 bases and J by 1 base, with 6 bases left in between.

The rearrangement joins TRBV29-1 to TRBJ2-1, with 9 positions matching TRBD1. From germline, CDR1 is SQVTM and CDR2 ANQGSEA. The CDR3 extends over 15 amino acids. The junction had 8 bases not matched to a gene; V was cut back by 6 bases and J by 2 bases. The CDR3 sequence: CSVGGQGFTYNEQFF. Written as DNA, the CDR3 is TGCAGCGTCGGGGGACAGGGATTCACCTACAATGAGCAGTTCTTC.

V gene TRBV25-1 combines with J gene TRBJ1-1; weak D call: TRBD1 (6 bases). The CDR3 sequence is 15 residues long. V was trimmed by 2 bases and J by 2 bases, leaving 12 bases between them. Per germline, CDR1 MGHDK and CDR2 SYGVNS. As DNA, the CDR3 is TGTGCCAGCAGTGAACTGGGACACACAAACACTGAAGCTTTCTTT. This codes for CASSELGHTNTEAFF.

This clonotype was seen more than once but under ten times. The chain is built from TRBV20-1 and TRBJ1-2, with a weak D call TRBD1 (5 bases). The germline V gene has CDR1 DFQATT and CDR2 SNEGSKA (reference sequence). V was shortened by 0 bases and J by 2 bases, with 16 bases between the two germline ends. The CDR3 contains 16 residues. The chain's CDR3 is CSARDQESGMNYGYTF. In DNA form, the CDR3 reads TGCAGTGCTAGAGATCAGGAATCAGGGATGAACTATGGCTACACCTTC.

The genes are TRBV7-2 and TRBJ2-3; D is undetermined. V was pared by 1 base and J by 4 bases, with 3 bases between. The length of the CDR3 is 12 residues. The germline V gene has CDR1 SGHTA and CDR2 FQGNSA. The CDR3 sequence is CASSLGPDTQYF. The CDR3 DNA reads as TGTGCCAGCAGCTTAGGCCCAGATACGCAGTATTTT.

The CDR3 is CASSFRGIEPGELFF. The CDR3 nucleotides are TGTGCCAGCAGCTTCAGGGGGATAGAGCCCGGGGAGCTGTTTTTT. This chain joins TRBV5-5 and TRBJ2-2; 7 bases are a match to TRBD1. The V gene end was trimmed by 2 bases and the J gene end by 6 bases; junction bases not matched to a gene: 7. Germline CDR1 reads SGHKS; CDR2 reads YYEKEE (reference sequence). The CDR3 consists of 15 residues.

The chain combines TRBV18 with TRBJ1-1; 8 bases line up with TRBD1. Losses at the gene ends were 6 bases for V and 7 bases for J; bases not matched to a gene: 10. Per the germline V gene, CDR1 is KGHSH and CDR2 is LQKENI. The CDR3 is made up of 14 amino acids. CDR3 nucleotide sequence: TGTGCCAGCTCCCAGGGAGCGGACAGGGTTGAAGCTTTCTTT. It specifies CASSQGADRVEAFF.

This clonotype has a handful of counts. This sequence joins TRBV30 and TRBJ2-3; D is unclear. This CDR3 has 11 amino acids. CDR1 is GTSNPN and CDR2 is SVGIG in the germline V gene (reference sequence). Trimming left V 5 bases short and J 0 bases short, with 3 bases between. The chain's CDR3 is CAWASTDTQYF. The CDR3 coding sequence is TGTGCCTGGGCAAGCACAGATACGCAGTATTTT.

This clonotype has a count of ten or more. This chain links TRBV27 with TRBJ1-2; 9 bases line up with TRBD1. The CDR3 has 14 residues. The germline V gene encodes CDR1 MNHEY and CDR2 SMNVEV (reference sequence). V gave up 4 bases and J gave up 3 bases; unmatched junction bases: 3. The CDR3 protein is CASSWGDRDYGYTF. The CDR3 region has the DNA TGTGCCAGCAGTTGGGGGGACAGGGACTATGGCTACACCTTC.

The rearrangement links TRBV30 to TRBJ2-7, with D perhaps matching TRBD1 (6 bases). The CDR3 runs to 12 residues. The V end lost 8 bases, the J end lost 0 bases, and 11 bases lay between the germline ends. Germline V lookup: CDR1 GTSNPN, CDR2 SVGIG (reference sequence). CDR3 nucleotide sequence: TGTGCCCTGGGGGCGAGCTCCTACGAGCAGTACTTC. Translated, it gives CALGASSYEQYF.

The chain uses TRBV9 and TRBJ2-2; D remains ambiguous. With 4 bases removed from V and 3 bases from J, the gap between germline ends came to 7 bases. CDR1 is SGDLS, CDR2 YYNGEE, per germline. This CDR3 is built from 13 residues. CDR3: CASSPIDTGELFF. The CDR3 DNA reads as TGTGCCAGCAGCCCCATCGACACCGGGGAGCTGTTTTTT. Together with reference TRBV9 and TRBJ2-2, the CDR3 gives the full variable domain: DSGVTQTPKHLITATGQRVTLRCSPRSGDLSVYWYQQSLDQGLQFLIQYYNGEERAKGNILERFSAQQFPDLHSELNLSSLELGDSALYFCASSPIDTGELFFGEGSRLTVL.

The chain recombines TRBV7-2 with TRBJ1-6, with D unclear. This CDR3 contains 12 residues. From germline, CDR1 is SGHTA and CDR2 FQGNSA. V gave up 7 bases and J gave up 10 bases, with 11 bases separating them. The CDR3 region has the DNA TGTGCCAGCACCTCGTCGGGGTCACCCCTCCACTTT. Translating it yields CASTSSGSPLHF.

The genes are TRBV6-5 and TRBJ1-6, with D maybe TRBD1 (6 bases). This CDR3 contains 16 residues. Germline values: CDR1 MNHEY, CDR2 SVGAGI. Trimming removed 4 bases at V and 2 bases at J, with 12 bases between. In nucleotides, the CDR3 is TGTGCCAGCAGTTCCCGCCAGGGGACCTATAATTCACCCCTCCACTTT. Translating gives CASSSRQGTYNSPLHF.

The chain uses TRBV10-3 and TRBJ2-3; maybe TRBD1 (5 bases). The CDR3 has 13 amino acids. The V end lost 5 bases, the J end lost 3 bases, and 9 bases lay between the germline ends. Germline values: CDR1 ENHRY, CDR2 SYGVKD. The CDR3 sequence is CAISRPGTDTQYF. The CDR3 nucleotides are TGTGCCATCAGTCGCCCAGGGACAGATACGCAGTATTTT.